This entry features one T cell receptor (beta chain) sequence. Recruits, aged about 18 to 100 years, lived in 20 to 30 US areas. In assigning cohorts, the study relied on participant-reported clinical history. What the recovered Cohort 3 donors had was two negative PCRs, clearance, or symptom resolution. The data stem from a study of blood T cell repertoires in COVID-19. Germline V gene lookup returns CDR1 WNHNN and CDR2 SYGVQD (reference sequence). V shed 3 bases and J shed 8 bases, with 14 bases lying between them. The CDR3 runs to 15 residues. As originally analysed: Amplification of reference gene primers provided the estimated nucleated cell counts. The assay was immunoSEQ multiplex PCR, and TCRdb's table has in-frame clones only and misses some. From that table come the V and J calls and clone size; the DNA was used to work out D and trimming. Among around 450,000 clones listed, 75% to 90% were seen once.

This chain joins TRBV10-1 and TRBJ1-6; D is perhaps TRBD1 (5 bases). Sequencing input: PBMCs or T cells enriched from blood (not recorded which). This receptor was identified in a woman younger than 35 who had recovered from COVID-19. The CDR3 loop reads CASSDGGREYSPLHF. The DNA for the CDR3 is TGCGCCAGCAGTGATGGTGGCAGGGAATATTCACCCCTCCACTTT.